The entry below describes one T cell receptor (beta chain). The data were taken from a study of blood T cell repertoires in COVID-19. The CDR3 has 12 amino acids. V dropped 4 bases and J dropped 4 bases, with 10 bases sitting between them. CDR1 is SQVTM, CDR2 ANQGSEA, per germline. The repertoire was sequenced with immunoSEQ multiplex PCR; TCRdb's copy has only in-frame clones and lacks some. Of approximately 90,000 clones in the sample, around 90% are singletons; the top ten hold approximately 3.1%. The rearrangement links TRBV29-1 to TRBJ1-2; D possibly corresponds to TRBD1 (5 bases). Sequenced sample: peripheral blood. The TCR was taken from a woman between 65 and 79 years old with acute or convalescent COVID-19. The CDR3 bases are TGCAGCGTTGGTCGTCAGGGCTATGGCTACACCTTC. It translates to CSVGRQGYGYTF. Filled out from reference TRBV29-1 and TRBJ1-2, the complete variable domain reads SAVISQKPSRDICQRGTSLTIQCQVDSQVTMMFWYRQQPGQSLTLIATANQGSEATYESGFVIDKFPISRPNLTFSTLTVSNMSPEDSSIYLCSVGRQGYGYTFGSGTRLTVV.